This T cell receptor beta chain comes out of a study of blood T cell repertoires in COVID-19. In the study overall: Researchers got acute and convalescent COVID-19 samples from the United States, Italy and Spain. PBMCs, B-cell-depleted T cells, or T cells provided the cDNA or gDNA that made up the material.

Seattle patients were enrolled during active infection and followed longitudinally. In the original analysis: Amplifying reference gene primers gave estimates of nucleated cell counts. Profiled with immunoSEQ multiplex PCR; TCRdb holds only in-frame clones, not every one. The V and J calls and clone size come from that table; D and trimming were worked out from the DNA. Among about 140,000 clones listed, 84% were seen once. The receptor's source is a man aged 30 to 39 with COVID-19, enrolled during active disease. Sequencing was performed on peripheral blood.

This chain's CDR3 is CATSRDGGEQYF. For the CDR3, the DNA is TGTGCCACCAGCAGAGACGGGGGAGAGCAGTACTTC. The V call is TRBV15, the J call TRBJ2-7, with a tentative D call TRBD2 (6 bases). CDR1 and CDR2 from the germline V gene are LNHNV and YYDKDF (reference sequence). The CDR3 has 12 residues. V dropped 0 bases and J dropped 7 bases, with 7 bases sitting between them.